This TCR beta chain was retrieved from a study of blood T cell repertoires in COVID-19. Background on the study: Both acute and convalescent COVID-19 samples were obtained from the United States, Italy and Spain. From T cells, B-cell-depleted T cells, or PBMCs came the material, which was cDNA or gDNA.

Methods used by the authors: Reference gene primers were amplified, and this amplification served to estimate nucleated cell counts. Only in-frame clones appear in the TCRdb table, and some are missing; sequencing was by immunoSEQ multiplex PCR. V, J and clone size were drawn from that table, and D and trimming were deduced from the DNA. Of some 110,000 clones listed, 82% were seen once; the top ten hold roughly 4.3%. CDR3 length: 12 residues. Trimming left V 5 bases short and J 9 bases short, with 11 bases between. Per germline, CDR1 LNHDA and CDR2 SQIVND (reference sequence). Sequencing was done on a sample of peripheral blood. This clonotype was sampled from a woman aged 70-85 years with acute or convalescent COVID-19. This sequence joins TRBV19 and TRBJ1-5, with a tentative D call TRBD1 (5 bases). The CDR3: CASSWGGRPQHF. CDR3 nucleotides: TGTGCCAGTAGTTGGGGGGGGAGGCCCCAGCATTTT.